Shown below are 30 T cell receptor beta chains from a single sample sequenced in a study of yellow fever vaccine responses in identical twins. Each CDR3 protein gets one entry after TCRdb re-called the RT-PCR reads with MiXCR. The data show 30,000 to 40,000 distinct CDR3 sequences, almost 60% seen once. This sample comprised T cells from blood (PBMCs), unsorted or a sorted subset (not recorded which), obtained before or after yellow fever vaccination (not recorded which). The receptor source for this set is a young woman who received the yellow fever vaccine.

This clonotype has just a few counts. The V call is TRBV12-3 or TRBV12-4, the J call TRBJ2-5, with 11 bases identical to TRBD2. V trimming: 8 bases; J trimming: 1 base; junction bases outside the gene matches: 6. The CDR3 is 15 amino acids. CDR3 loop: CASCELAGVQETQYF. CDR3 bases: TGTGCCAGCTGCGAACTAGCGGGGGTCCAAGAGACCCAGTACTTC.

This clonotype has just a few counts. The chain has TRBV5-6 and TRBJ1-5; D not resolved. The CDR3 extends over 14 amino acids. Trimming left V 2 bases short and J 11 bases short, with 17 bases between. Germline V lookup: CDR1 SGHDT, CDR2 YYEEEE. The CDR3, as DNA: TGTGCCAGCAGCTTCTCTAGTCAATCAATATCCCAGCATTTT. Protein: CASSFSSQSISQHF.

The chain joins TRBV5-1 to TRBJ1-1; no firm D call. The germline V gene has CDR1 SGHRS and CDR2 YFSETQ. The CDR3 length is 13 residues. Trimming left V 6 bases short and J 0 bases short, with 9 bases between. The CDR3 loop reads CASTQSLNTEAFF. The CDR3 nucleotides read TGCGCCAGCACCCAAAGCCTGAACACTGAAGCTTTCTTT. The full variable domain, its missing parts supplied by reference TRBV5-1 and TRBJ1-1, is KAGVTQTPRYLIKTRGQQVTLSCSPISGHRSVSWYQQTPGQGLQFLFEYFSETQRNKGNFPGRFSGRQFSNSRSEMNVSTLELGDSALYLCASTQSLNTEAFFGQGTRLTVV.

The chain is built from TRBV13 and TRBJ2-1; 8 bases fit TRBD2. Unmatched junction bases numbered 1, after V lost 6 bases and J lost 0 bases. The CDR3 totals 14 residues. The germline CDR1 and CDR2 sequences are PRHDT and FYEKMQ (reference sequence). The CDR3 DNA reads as TGTGCCAGCAGGAGCGGGAGCTCCTACAATGAGCAGTTCTTC. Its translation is CASRSGSSYNEQFF.

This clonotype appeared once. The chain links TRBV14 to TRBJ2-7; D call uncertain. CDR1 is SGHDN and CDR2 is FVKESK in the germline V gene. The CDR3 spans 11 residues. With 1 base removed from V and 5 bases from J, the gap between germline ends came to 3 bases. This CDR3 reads CASSQAHEQYF. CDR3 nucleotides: TGTGCCAGCAGCCAAGCCCACGAGCAGTACTTC.

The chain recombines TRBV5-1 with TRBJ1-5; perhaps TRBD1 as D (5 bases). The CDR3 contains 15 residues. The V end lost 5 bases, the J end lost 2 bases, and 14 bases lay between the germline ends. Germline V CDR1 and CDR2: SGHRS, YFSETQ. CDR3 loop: CASSFGDGRNQPQHF. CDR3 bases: TGCGCCAGCAGTTTCGGGGACGGACGCAATCAGCCCCAGCATTTT.

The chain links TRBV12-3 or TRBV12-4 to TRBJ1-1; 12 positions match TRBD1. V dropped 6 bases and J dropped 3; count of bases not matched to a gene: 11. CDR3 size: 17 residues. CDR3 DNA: TGTGCCAGCAGACGGCCGGGACAGGGGGCTAGAGACACTGAAGCTTTCTTT. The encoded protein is CASRRPGQGARDTEAFF.

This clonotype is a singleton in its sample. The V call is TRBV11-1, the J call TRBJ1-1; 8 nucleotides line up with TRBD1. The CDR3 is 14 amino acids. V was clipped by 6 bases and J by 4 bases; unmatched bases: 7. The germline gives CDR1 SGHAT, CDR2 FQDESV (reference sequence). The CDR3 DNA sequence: TGTGCCAGCAGAAAGGACAGGGTAGTCACTGAAGCTTTCTTT. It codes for CASRKDRVVTEAFF.

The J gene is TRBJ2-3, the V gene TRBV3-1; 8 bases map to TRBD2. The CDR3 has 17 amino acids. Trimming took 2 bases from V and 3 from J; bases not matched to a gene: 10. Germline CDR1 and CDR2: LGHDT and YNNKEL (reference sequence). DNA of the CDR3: TGTGCCAGCAGCCAACCTCTGGGCGGGGGGTTTACAGATACGCAGTATTTT. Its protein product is CASSQPLGGGFTDTQYF.

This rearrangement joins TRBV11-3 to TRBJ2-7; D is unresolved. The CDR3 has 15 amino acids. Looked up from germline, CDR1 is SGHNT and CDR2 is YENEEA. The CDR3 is CASSLDLRRSYEQYV. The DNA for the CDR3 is TGTGCCAGCAGCCTAGATCTCCGGAGATCCTACGAGCAGTACGTC.

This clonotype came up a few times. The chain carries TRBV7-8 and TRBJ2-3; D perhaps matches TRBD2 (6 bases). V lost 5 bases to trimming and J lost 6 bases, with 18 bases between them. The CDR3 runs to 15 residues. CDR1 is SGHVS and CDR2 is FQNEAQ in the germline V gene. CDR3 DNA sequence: TGTGCCAGCAGCCAAGGGACTCCGGCATCTGATACGCAGTATTTT. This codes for CASSQGTPASDTQYF.

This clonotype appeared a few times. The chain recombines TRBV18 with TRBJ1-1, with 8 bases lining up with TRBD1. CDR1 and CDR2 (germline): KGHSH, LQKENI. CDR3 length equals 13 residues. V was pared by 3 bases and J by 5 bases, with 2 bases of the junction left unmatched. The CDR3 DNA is TGTGCCAGCTCACCGGACAGGGTGACTGAAGCTTTCTTT. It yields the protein CASSPDRVTEAFF.

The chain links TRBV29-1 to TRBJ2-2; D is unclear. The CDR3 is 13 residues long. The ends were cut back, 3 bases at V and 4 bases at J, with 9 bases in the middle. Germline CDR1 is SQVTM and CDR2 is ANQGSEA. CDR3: CSVDRRGTGELFF. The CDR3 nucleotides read TGCAGCGTTGATCGGAGAGGCACCGGGGAGCTGTTTTTT.

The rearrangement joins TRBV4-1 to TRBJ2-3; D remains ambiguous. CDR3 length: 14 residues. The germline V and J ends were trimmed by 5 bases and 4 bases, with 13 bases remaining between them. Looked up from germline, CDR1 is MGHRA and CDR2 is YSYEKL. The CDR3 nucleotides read TGCGCCAGCAGCTTAAGCTTAAAAGCAGATACGCAGTATTTT. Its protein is CASSLSLKADTQYF.

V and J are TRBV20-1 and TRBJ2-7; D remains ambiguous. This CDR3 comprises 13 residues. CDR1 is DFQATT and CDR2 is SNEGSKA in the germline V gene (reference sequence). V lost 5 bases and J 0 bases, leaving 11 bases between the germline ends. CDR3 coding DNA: TGCAGTGCTCGACCCTCCGTCTCCTACGAGCAGTACGTC. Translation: CSARPSVSYEQYV.

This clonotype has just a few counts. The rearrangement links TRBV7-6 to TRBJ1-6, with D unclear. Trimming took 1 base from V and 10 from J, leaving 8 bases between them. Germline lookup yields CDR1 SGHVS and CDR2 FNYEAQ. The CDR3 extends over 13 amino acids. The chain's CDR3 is CASSLEASSPLHF. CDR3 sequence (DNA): TGTGCCAGCAGCTTAGAAGCATCCTCACCCCTCCACTTT.

CDR3 in amino acids: CASSDFLSGGELFF. The CDR3 region has the DNA TGTGCCAGCAGTGATTTTCTAAGTGGCGGGGAGCTGTTTTTT. The chain employs TRBV2 and TRBJ2-2, with D hard to call. There are 14 residues in the CDR3. V lost 3 bases and J 7 bases, leaving 12 bases between the germline ends. Per the germline V gene, CDR1 is SNHLY and CDR2 is FYNNEI.

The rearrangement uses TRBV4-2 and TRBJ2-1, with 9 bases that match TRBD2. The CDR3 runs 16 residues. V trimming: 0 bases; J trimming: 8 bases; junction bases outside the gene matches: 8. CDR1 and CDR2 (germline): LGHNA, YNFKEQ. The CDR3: CASSQDQASGVDEQFF. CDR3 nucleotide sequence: TGTGCCAGCAGCCAAGATCAGGCTAGCGGGGTGGATGAGCAGTTCTTC.

The CDR3 sequence is CASSFGFRGTEAFF. Here the CDR3 DNA reads TGTGCCAGCAGCTTTGGCTTCCGTGGCACTGAAGCTTTCTTT. The rearrangement links TRBV12-3 or TRBV12-4 to TRBJ1-1; no clear D gene. Trimming took off 6 bases at V and 4 bases at J, with 15 bases between the two ends. The CDR3 sequence is 14 residues long.

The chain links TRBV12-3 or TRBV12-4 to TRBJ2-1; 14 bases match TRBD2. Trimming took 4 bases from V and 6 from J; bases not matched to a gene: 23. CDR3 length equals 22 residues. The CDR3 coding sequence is TGTGCCAGCAGTTCGTCCCGTGAGATGGGACTAGCGGGGGCCCCCCTTGGCAATGAGCAGTTCTTC. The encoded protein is CASSSSREMGLAGAPLGNEQFF.

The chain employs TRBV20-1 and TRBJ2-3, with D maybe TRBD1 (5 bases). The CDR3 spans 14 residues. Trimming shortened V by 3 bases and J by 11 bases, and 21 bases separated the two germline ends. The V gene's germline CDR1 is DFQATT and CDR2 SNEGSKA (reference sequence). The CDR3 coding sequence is TGCAGTGCTAGGGGGCGGTCCCTTAGGCGGTTGCAGTATTTT. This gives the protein CSARGRSLRRLQYF.

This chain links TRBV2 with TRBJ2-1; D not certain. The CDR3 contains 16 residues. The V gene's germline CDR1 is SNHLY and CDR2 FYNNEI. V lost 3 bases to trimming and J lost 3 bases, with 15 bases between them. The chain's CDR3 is CASSENGPEIYNEQFF. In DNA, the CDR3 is TGTGCCAGCAGTGAGAACGGCCCTGAGATCTACAATGAGCAGTTCTTC.

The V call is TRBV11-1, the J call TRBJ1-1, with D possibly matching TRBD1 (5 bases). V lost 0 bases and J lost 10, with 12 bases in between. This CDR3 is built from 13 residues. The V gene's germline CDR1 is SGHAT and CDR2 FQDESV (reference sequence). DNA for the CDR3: TGTGCCAGCAGCTTAGCGGGGCCCTCCGGAGCTTTCTTT. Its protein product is CASSLAGPSGAFF.

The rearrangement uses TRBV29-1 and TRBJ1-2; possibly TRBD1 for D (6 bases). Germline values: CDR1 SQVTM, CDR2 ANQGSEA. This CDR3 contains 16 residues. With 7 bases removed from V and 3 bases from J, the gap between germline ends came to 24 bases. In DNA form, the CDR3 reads TGCAGCGCCGGACGAGCAGGGGCCCGACCGGACTATGGCTACACCTTC. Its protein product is CSAGRAGARPDYGYTF. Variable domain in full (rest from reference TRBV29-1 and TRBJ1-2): SAVISQKPSRDICQRGTSLTIQCQVDSQVTMMFWYRQQPGQSLTLIATANQGSEATYESGFVIDKFPISRPNLTFSTLTVSNMSPEDSSIYLCSAGRAGARPDYGYTFGSGTRLTVV.

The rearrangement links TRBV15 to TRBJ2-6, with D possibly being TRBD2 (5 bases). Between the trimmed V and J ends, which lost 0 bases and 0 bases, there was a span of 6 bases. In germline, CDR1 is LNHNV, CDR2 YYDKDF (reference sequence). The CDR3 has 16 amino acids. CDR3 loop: CATSRDGSSGANVLTF. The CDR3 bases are TGTGCCACCAGCAGAGATGGGAGCTCTGGGGCCAACGTCCTGACTTTC.

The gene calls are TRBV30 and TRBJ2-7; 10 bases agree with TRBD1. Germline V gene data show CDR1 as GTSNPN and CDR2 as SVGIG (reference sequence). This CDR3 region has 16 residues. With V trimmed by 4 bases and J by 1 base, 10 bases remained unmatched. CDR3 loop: CAWKKLRDRGSYEQYV. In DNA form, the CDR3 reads TGTGCCTGGAAGAAGTTACGGGACAGGGGTTCCTACGAGCAGTACGTC.

The CDR3 here is CASSPPGNHGYTF. The DNA for the CDR3 is TGTGCCAGTAGCCCGCCGGGGAACCATGGCTACACCTTC. The chain combines TRBV19 with TRBJ1-2; D unclear. Germline values: CDR1 LNHDA, CDR2 SQIVND (reference sequence). V dropped 6 bases and J dropped 6 bases, with 14 bases sitting between them. This CDR3 spans 13 amino acids.

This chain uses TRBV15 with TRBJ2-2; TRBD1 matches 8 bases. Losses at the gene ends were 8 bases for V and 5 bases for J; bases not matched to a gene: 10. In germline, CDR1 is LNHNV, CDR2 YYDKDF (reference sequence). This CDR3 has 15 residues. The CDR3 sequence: CATRPGQASTGELFF. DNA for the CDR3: TGTGCCACCCGACCGGGACAGGCGTCGACCGGGGAGCTGTTTTTT.

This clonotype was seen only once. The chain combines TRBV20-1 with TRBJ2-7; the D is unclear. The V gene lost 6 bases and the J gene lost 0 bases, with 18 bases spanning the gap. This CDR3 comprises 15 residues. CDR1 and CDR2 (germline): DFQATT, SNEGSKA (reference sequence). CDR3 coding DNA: TGCAGTGCGGACCGAGTGGGGAAAACCTCCTACGAGCAGTACGTC. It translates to CSADRVGKTSYEQYV.

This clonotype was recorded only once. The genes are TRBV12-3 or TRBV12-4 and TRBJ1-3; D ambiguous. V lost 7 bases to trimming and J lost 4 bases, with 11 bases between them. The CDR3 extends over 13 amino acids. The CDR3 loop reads CASTLRGGNTIYF. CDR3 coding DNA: TGTGCCAGCACCCTCAGAGGAGGAAACACCATATATTTT.